This T cell receptor beta chain comes out of a study of blood T cell repertoires in COVID-19. Study context: COVID-19 samples collected from the United States, Italy and Spain covered acute and convalescent phases.

J gave up 3 bases and V 4 bases, and 4 bases lay outside the gene matches. The CDR3 has 16 amino acids. Germline assignment: CDR1 LNHNV and CDR2 YYDKDF (reference sequence). Assay: immunoSEQ multiplex PCR; the TCRdb copy retains only in-frame clones and omits some. The sample carries approximately 100,000 clones, less than 90% recorded once. The material sequenced was peripheral blood. The chain combines TRBV15 with TRBJ2-2, with 11 bases lining up with TRBD1. The receptor's source is a woman in her sixties with acute or convalescent COVID-19. This chain's CDR3 is CATSTRDRGYTGELFF. CDR3 DNA: TGTGCCACCAGCACACGGGACAGGGGGTACACCGGGGAGCTGTTTTTT. Looking up the rest from reference TRBV15 and TRBJ2-2 gives the full variable domain: DAMVIQNPRYQVTQFGKPVTLSCSQTLNHNVMYWYQQKSSQAPKLLFHYYDKDFNNEADTPDNFQSRRPNTSFCFLDIRSPGLGDTAMYLCATSTRDRGYTGELFFGEGSRLTVL.